Listed below are T cell receptor beta chains from one sample, sequenced in a study of blood T cells in healthy people across ages. TCRdb processed the 5' RACE reads anew with MiXCR; each CDR3 protein has one entry. The data hold 710,000 or so distinct CDR3 sequences, with over 20% observed a single time. The source material was blood. The receptors originated from a man in his 70s in good health. Both conserved end residues are part of each CDR3. D genes are given only for firm matches. Clone size is given for some rows only: seen once, a few or many times, or a class if the clone is expanded.

J	D	size	V	DNA	CDR3
TRBJ2-3	TRBD2	few	TRBV15	TGTGCCACCAGCAGAGATCAGACTAGCGGAAGCACAGATACGCAGTATTTT	CATSRDQTSGSTDTQYF
TRBJ2-3	TRBD2	NA	TRBV29-1	TGCAGCGTTGATGGTCTAGCGGGGTGGACAGATACGCAGTATTTT	CSVDGLAGWTDTQYF
TRBJ1-5	TRBD1	NA	TRBV19	TGTGCCAGTAGTACTACAGGGGTGTACCAGCCCCAGCATTTT	CASSTTGVYQPQHF
TRBJ2-1	NA	NA	TRBV12-3/TRBV12-4	TGTGCCAGCAGCCAGGGGTCCATCTACAATGAGCAGTTCTTC	CASSQGSIYNEQFF
TRBJ1-2	NA	NA	TRBV5-4	TGTGCCAGCACCACCGGGGCCCGAGAAGGCTACACCTTC	CASTTGAREGYTF
TRBJ2-1	TRBD1	many	TRBV7-2	TGTGCCAGCAGCACCACCGGGACAGGATACAATGAGCAGTTCTTC	CASSTTGTGYNEQFF
TRBJ1-2	TRBD1	NA	TRBV27	TGTGCCAGCGCAAACCGGGACAGGGGCTCTGGCTACACCTTC	CASANRDRGSGYTF
TRBJ2-4	NA	many	TRBV18	TGTGCCAGCTCACCACCGGGGACGCTAAACATTCAGTACTTC	CASSPPGTLNIQYF
TRBJ2-5	NA	few	TRBV27	TGTGCCAGCAGTACCCGGGCCAGAGAGACCCAGTACTTC	CASSTRARETQYF
TRBJ2-1	TRBD2	NA	TRBV6-1	TGTGCCAGCAGACTGACTAGCGGGAGTATAGGTGAGCAGTTCTTC	CASRLTSGSIGEQFF
TRBJ2-3	NA	NA	TRBV5-1	TGCGCCAGCAGCTGGCAGGACTTGAGCACAGATACGCAGTATTTT	CASSWQDLSTDTQYF
TRBJ1-5	NA	few	TRBV6-2/TRBV6-3	TGTGCCAGCAGTTACGGCGGGAGGGATCAGCCCCAGCATTTT	CASSYGGRDQPQHF
TRBJ2-3	NA	NA	TRBV20-1	TGCAGTGCTAGAGCCCCTAGTTTGGATACGCAGTATTTT	CSARAPSLDTQYF
TRBJ1-5	TRBD1	few	TRBV20-1	TGCAGTGCCATAAACCCGGGACAGCTTAATCAGCCCCAGCATTTT	CSAINPGQLNQPQHF
TRBJ2-3	TRBD1	few	TRBV12-3/TRBV12-4	TGTGCCAGCAGTACAGGGGCGAGCACAGATACGCAGTATTTT	CASSTGASTDTQYF
TRBJ1-1	TRBD1	few	TRBV20-1	TGCAGTGCTAGGGCGGACAGGGGCACTGAAGCTTTCTTT	CSARADRGTEAFF
TRBJ2-3	NA	NA	TRBV5-1	TGCGCCAGCAGCCCCCCGTTGGGAGACACAGATACGCAGTATTTT	CASSPPLGDTDTQYF
TRBJ2-3	TRBD2	many	TRBV7-6	TGTGCCAGCAGCAAACGGGGGGGGACTCAAGGCACAGATACGCAGTATTTT	CASSKRGGTQGTDTQYF
TRBJ2-5	NA	NA	TRBV6-6	TGTGCCAGCAGTTACTCCGGCGGGGTTACCCAAGAGACCCAGTACTTC	CASSYSGGVTQETQYF
TRBJ2-3	TRBD2	NA	TRBV14	TGTGCCAGCAGCCATAGACTAGCGGCGACAGATACGCAGTATTTT	CASSHRLAATDTQYF
TRBJ1-2	NA	few	TRBV12-3/TRBV12-4	TGTGCCAGCAGTGGGGTAGGGGTTGCCTATGGCTACACCTTC	CASSGVGVAYGYTF
TRBJ2-7	NA	NA	TRBV5-1	TGCGCCAGCAGCTTGGGTAAGGACCCCTCCTACGAGCAGTACTTC	CASSLGKDPSYEQYF
TRBJ2-3	NA	NA	TRBV5-1	TGCGCCAGCAGCTTCGGGGGAGGGGGCCTGACAGATACGCAGTATTTT	CASSFGGGGLTDTQYF
TRBJ1-5	TRBD1	NA	TRBV12-3/TRBV12-4	TGTGCCAGCAGGTACAGGGGGGACCAGCCCCAGCATTTT	CASRYRGDQPQHF
TRBJ1-4	NA	many	TRBV27	TGTGCCAGCAGTTTCTCGGGTTTTGAAAAACTGTTTTTT	CASSFSGFEKLFF
TRBJ1-5	NA	few	TRBV20-1	TGCAGTGCTAGGGGGAGTGGGCATCAGCCCCAGCATTTT	CSARGSGHQPQHF